These 24 T cell receptor beta chains were all obtained from the same sample, sequenced in a study of cytomegalovirus exposure and HLA in healthy donors. 13 Jbeta primers and 60 Vbeta primers were used for the PCR. Profiling relied on immunoSEQ multiplex PCR, and the TCRdb table lists in-frame clones only, not all of them. The repertoire holds approximately 150,000 clones, about 74% seen once, with approximately 3% in the top ten. The specimen sequenced was PBMCs. These receptors came from a male donor in good health and CMV-seronegative.

The V and J genes are TRBV5-1 and TRBJ2-5; 9 positions agree with TRBD1. The germline V gene has CDR1 SGHRS and CDR2 YFSETQ. The CDR3 runs to 16 residues. The trim removed 0 bases at V and 2 bases at J, leaving 5 bases unmatched. The CDR3 DNA follows: TGCGCCAGCAGCTTGGCGGACAGGGGTCAACAAGAGACCCAGTACTTC. Its protein product is CASSLADRGQQETQYF.

V is TRBV19 and J is TRBJ1-1, with a possible D match to TRBD1 (5 bases). Per germline, CDR1 LNHDA and CDR2 SQIVND (reference sequence). V gave up 7 bases and J gave up 2 bases, with 17 bases separating them. The CDR3 covers 15 residues. The chain's CDR3 is CASTPEGRANTEAFF. CDR3 coding DNA: TGTGCCAGTACCCCGGAAGGCAGGGCAAACACTGAAGCTTTCTTT.

This clone was detected a few times. This rearrangement joins TRBV7-9 to TRBJ2-7; 10 bases fit TRBD1. The V gene end was trimmed by 5 bases and the J gene end by 5 bases; junction bases not matched to a gene: 6. Per germline, CDR1 SEHNR and CDR2 FQNEAQ (reference sequence). The CDR3 is 14 amino acids. CDR3 sequence reads: CASSPRDRGDEQYF. CDR3 in DNA: TGTGCCAGCAGCCCCCGGGACAGGGGCGACGAGCAGTACTTC.

This clone was found a few times. This chain connects TRBV28 to TRBJ1-6; a weak D match, TRBD1 (5 bases). This CDR3 contains 17 residues. Per germline, CDR1 MDHEN and CDR2 SYDVKM. With 6 bases removed from V and 0 bases from J, the gap between germline ends came to 15 bases. In nucleotides, the CDR3 is TGTGCCAGCAGGGATCCAGGGAGGGGCTCCTATAATTCACCCCTCCACTTT. This gives the protein CASRDPGRGSYNSPLHF.

The chain couples TRBV11-2 to TRBJ1-5; 7 nucleotides agree with TRBD1. The junction had 8 bases not matched to a gene; V was cut back by 6 bases and J by 6 bases. CDR1 is SGHAT and CDR2 is FQNNGV in the germline V gene. This CDR3 region has 14 residues. The CDR3, as DNA: TGTGCCAGCAGTCAGGGACAGTTGACTCAGCCCCAGCATTTT. This translates into CASSQGQLTQPQHF.

The gene calls are TRBV5-6 and TRBJ2-7, with D possibly TRBD2 on 5 matching bases. The CDR3 contains 16 residues. Germline V gives CDR1 SGHDT, CDR2 YYEEEE. V lost 7 bases and J 6 bases, leaving 26 bases between the germline ends. DNA for the CDR3: TGTGCCAGCTACACCAATGGAGGCCCTCGGTCTTCCGAGCAGTACTTC. It is translated as CASYTNGGPRSSEQYF. Complete variable domain (other parts from reference TRBV5-6 and TRBJ2-7): DAGVTQSPTHLIKTRGQQVTLRCSPKSGHDTVSWYQQALGQGPQFIFQYYEEEERQRGNFPDRFSGHQFPNYSSELNVNALLLGDSALYLCASYTNGGPRSSEQYFGPGTRLTVT.

This chain links TRBV19 with TRBJ1-5; D possibly corresponds to TRBD1 (6 bases). The V gene's germline CDR1 is LNHDA and CDR2 SQIVND (reference sequence). The CDR3 has 14 amino acids. The ends were cut back, 7 bases at V and 7 bases at J, with 17 bases in the middle. The CDR3 protein is CASTQGQGRQPQHF. Written as DNA, the CDR3 is TGTGCCAGTACCCAGGGGCAGGGCCGGCAGCCCCAGCATTTT.

The chain combines TRBV4-1 with TRBJ1-5, with D possibly TRBD1 on 5 matching bases. The CDR3 spans 14 residues. The germline V gene has CDR1 MGHRA and CDR2 YSYEKL. Trimming pared 3 bases from V and 9 bases from J, leaving 15 bases between. CDR3 sequence reads: CASSQVWDSGPQHF. The CDR3 bases are TGCGCCAGCAGCCAGGTCTGGGACTCGGGGCCCCAGCATTTT.

The V gene is TRBV20-1, the J gene TRBJ2-5, with D maybe TRBD1 (5 bases). CDR1 is DFQATT, CDR2 SNEGSKA, per germline (reference sequence). Trimming took off 4 bases at V and 11 bases at J, with 14 bases between the two ends. This CDR3 contains 11 residues. The CDR3 sequence: CSATPRAEQYF. CDR3 coding DNA: TGCAGTGCTACACCCAGGGCGGAGCAGTACTTC.

V usage is TRBV4-1 and J usage is TRBJ2-7, with D unresolved. Germline CDR1 is MGHRA and CDR2 is YSYEKL. This CDR3 contains 15 residues. V was clipped by 1 base and J by 0 bases, with 10 bases between them. CDR3 nucleotides: TGCGCCAGCAGCCAAGGACTCTTCAGCTCCTACGAGCAGTACTTC. This codes for CASSQGLFSSYEQYF.

This clone was recorded once. This chain joins TRBV11-3 and TRBJ2-1; D is perhaps TRBD2 (5 bases). Germline V lookup: CDR1 SGHNT, CDR2 YENEEA. Trimming cost V 6 bases and J 0 bases, with 12 bases left between them. This CDR3 is built from 15 residues. In nucleotides, the CDR3 is TGTGCCAGCAGTTACGGACGGGGCTCCTACAATGAGCAGTTCTTC. It specifies CASSYGRGSYNEQFF.

This chain connects TRBV7-6 to TRBJ2-3, with 8 bases lining up with TRBD2. Germline CDR1 reads SGHVS; CDR2 reads FNYEAQ. V lost 2 bases and J lost 10; bases outside the gene matches: 2. This CDR3 contains 12 residues. The DNA of the CDR3 is TGTGCCAGCAGCTTAACGGGAGGGCCGCAGTATTTT. Its translation: CASSLTGGPQYF.

The chain has TRBV27 and TRBJ1-5; TRBD1 matches 9 bases. Germline assignment: CDR1 MNHEY and CDR2 SMNVEV (reference sequence). The CDR3 runs 15 residues. Unmatched junction bases numbered 6, after V lost 2 bases and J lost 7 bases. The CDR3: CASSLGQGTAQPQHF. For the CDR3, the DNA is TGTGCCAGCAGTTTAGGACAGGGGACGGCCCAGCCCCAGCATTTT.

This rearrangement joins TRBV19 to TRBJ2-1; 11 bases agree with TRBD2. The trim removed 8 bases at V and 4 bases at J, leaving 7 bases unmatched. This CDR3 has 15 residues. CDR1 and CDR2 (germline): LNHDA, SQIVND (reference sequence). CDR3 DNA sequence: TGTGCCAGTTCCGACGGGACTAGCGGTTACAATGAGCAGTTCTTC. Protein: CASSDGTSGYNEQFF.

This clone appeared once. The chain uses TRBV20-1 and TRBJ2-5, with D unclear. Trimming stripped 6 bases from V and 4 bases from J, with 9 bases between. The CDR3 loop spans 11 amino acids. Germline CDR1 is DFQATT and CDR2 is SNEGSKA (reference sequence). The CDR3 coding sequence is TGCAGTGCAGAGAGGCTAGAGACCCAGTACTTC. Translating it yields CSAERLETQYF.

This clone has more than one count but fewer than ten. The CDR3 DNA is TGTGCCATCAGTGGAGGGACAACCGAAGCTTTCTTT. Translated, it gives CAISGGTTEAFF. The rearrangement uses TRBV10-3 and TRBJ1-1; the D gene is possibly TRBD1 (6 bases). The CDR3 runs 12 residues. V dropped 4 bases and J dropped 8 bases, with 11 bases sitting between them. From germline, CDR1 is ENHRY and CDR2 SYGVKD.

Only a few counts were recorded for this clone. The rearrangement uses TRBV4-1 and TRBJ2-3; 8 bases line up with TRBD2. Germline V CDR1 and CDR2: MGHRA, YSYEKL. V was pared by 6 bases and J by 4 bases, with 9 bases of the junction left unmatched. The CDR3 is made up of 15 amino acids. This chain's CDR3 is CASRLTPGGADTQYF. In DNA, the CDR3 is TGCGCCAGCAGACTAACCCCGGGGGGGGCAGATACGCAGTATTTT.

The chain couples TRBV5-6 to TRBJ1-1, with TRBD1 as a possible D gene (5 bases). CDR3 length equals 12 residues. V shed 5 bases and J shed 10 bases, with 15 bases lying between them. Germline loops: CDR1 SGHDT, CDR2 YYEEEE. As DNA, the CDR3 is TGTGCCAGCAGGGCCGGGGGGGGTTCAGCTTTCTTT. It yields the protein CASRAGGGSAFF.

J is TRBJ1-3 and V is TRBV29-1; D is undetermined. Trimming removed 5 bases from V and 0 bases from J, with 8 bases in between. The germline CDR1 and CDR2 sequences are SQVTM and ANQGSEA. The CDR3 consists of 13 residues. Here the CDR3 DNA reads TGCAGCGTTAACGAGTACTCTGGAAACACCATATATTTT. It is translated as CSVNEYSGNTIYF.

The chain has TRBV30 and TRBJ2-3; 8 bases are a match to TRBD2. This CDR3 contains 17 residues. V was clipped by 2 bases and J by 0 bases; unmatched bases: 10. Germline-derived CDR1 and CDR2 are GTSNPN and SVGIG (reference sequence). The CDR3 DNA reads as TGTGCCTGGAGTCCTTATCGACCGGGGGGGAGCACAGATACGCAGTATTTT. It yields the protein CAWSPYRPGGSTDTQYF. Full variable domain (rest looked up from reference TRBV30 and TRBJ2-3): SQTIHQWPATLVQPVGSPLSLECTVEGTSNPNLYWYRQAAGRGLQLLFYSVGIGQISSEVPQNLSASRPQDRQFILSSKKLLLSDSGFYLCAWSPYRPGGSTDTQYFGPGTRLTVL.

V usage is TRBV4-1 and J usage is TRBJ2-1; 7 nucleotides line up with TRBD2. Trimming removed 0 bases from V and 2 bases from J; junction bases left unmatched: 10. Germline V gene lookup returns CDR1 MGHRA and CDR2 YSYEKL. CDR3 size: 18 residues. For the CDR3, the DNA is TGCGCCAGCAGCCAAGAGGCGGGGAGGGCAGTTCCCTACAATGAGCAGTTCTTC. Protein product: CASSQEAGRAVPYNEQFF.

The chain employs TRBV7-2 and TRBJ1-1; no clear D gene. Germline assignment: CDR1 SGHTA and CDR2 FQGNSA. The CDR3 is 14 residues long. V lost 5 bases to trimming and J lost 5 bases, with 15 bases between them. The CDR3 region has the DNA TGTGCCAGCAGCCAAGGGTCCAGGAGGACTGAAGCTTTCTTT. Its translation: CASSQGSRRTEAFF.

This sequence joins TRBV7-9 and TRBJ2-3, with D unclear. This CDR3 has 17 amino acids. In germline, CDR1 is SEHNR, CDR2 FQNEAQ (reference sequence). Trimming removed 1 base from V and 5 bases from J, with 19 bases in between. CDR3 nucleotide sequence: TGTGCCAGCAGCTTAGGGTATGTAGCTCCGGCAGTAGATACGCAGTATTTT. Amino acid sequence: CASSLGYVAPAVDTQYF.

This clone has only one observation. The V and J genes are TRBV30 and TRBJ1-4, with D perhaps TRBD1 (5 bases). CDR1 is GTSNPN and CDR2 is SVGIG in the germline V gene (reference sequence). Between the trimmed V and J ends, which lost 1 base and 6 bases, there was a span of 9 bases. The CDR3 has 13 residues. The CDR3 sequence: CAWSGGTHEKLFF. In DNA, the CDR3 is TGTGCCTGGAGTGGAGGGACTCATGAAAAACTGTTTTTT.